This T cell receptor beta chain was identified in a study of T cell changes during pregnancy in multiple sclerosis. Trimming removed 4 bases from V and 4 bases from J, with 13 bases in between. The CDR3 loop spans 15 amino acids. CDR1 and CDR2 (germline): KGHSH, LQKENI. Sequenced by immunoSEQ multiplex PCR; TCRdb stores in-frame clones only, minus some. The data show some 100,000 clones, about 94% seen once. This chain joins TRBV18 and TRBJ1-4, with D possibly TRBD1 on 6 matching bases. This TCR derives from a female donor with multiple sclerosis, enrolled in a pregnancy study. The source was peripheral blood, collected before pregnancy. The CDR3 region has the DNA TGTGCCAGCTCACTCTCAGGACAGATTAATGAAAAACTGTTTTTT. Translated: CASSLSGQINEKLFF.